The sequence of this TCR beta chain was determined in a study of blood T cell repertoires in COVID-19. Germline V CDR1 and CDR2: LGHNA, YSLEER. V dropped 4 bases and J dropped 5; count of bases not matched to a gene: 6. The CDR3 covers 15 residues. The assay was immunoSEQ multiplex PCR, and TCRdb's table has in-frame clones only and misses some. The sample has under 350,000 clones, approximately 86% seen once. The chain uses TRBV4-3 and TRBJ2-2, with TRBD1 matching over 8 bases. The sample comprised PBMCs or T cells enriched from blood (not recorded which). This TCR came from a woman in her thirties or forties with acute COVID-19. DNA for the CDR3: TGCGCCAGCAGCCCGACTCACAGGGGGACCGGGGAGCTGTTTTTT. It specifies CASSPTHRGTGELFF.